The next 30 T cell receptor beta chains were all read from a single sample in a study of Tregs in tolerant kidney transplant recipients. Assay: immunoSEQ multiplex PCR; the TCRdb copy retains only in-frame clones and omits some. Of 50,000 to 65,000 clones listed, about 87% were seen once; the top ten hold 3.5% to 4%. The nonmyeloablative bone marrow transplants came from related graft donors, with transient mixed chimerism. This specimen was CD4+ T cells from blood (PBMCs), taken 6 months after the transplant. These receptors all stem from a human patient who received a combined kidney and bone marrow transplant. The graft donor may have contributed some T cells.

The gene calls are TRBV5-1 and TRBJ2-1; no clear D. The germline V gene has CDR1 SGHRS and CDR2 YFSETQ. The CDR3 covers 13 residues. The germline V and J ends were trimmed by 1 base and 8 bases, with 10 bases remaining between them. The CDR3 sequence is CASSLITAYEQFF. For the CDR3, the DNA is TGCGCCAGCAGCTTGATTACAGCATATGAGCAGTTCTTC.

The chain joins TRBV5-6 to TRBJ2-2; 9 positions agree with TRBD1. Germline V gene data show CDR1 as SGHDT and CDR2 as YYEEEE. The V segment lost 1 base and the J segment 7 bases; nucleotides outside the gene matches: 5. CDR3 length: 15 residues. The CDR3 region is CASSLWDRENGELFF. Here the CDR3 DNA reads TGTGCCAGCAGCTTGTGGGACAGGGAAAACGGGGAGCTGTTTTTT.

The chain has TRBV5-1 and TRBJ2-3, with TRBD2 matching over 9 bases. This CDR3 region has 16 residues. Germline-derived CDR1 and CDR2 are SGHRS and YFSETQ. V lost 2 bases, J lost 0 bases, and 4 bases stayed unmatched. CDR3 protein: CASSFWLAGSTDTQYF. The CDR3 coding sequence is TGCGCCAGCAGCTTCTGGCTAGCGGGAAGCACAGATACGCAGTATTTT. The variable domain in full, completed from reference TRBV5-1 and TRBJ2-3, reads KAGVTQTPRYLIKTRGQQVTLSCSPISGHRSVSWYQQTPGQGLQFLFEYFSETQRNKGNFPGRFSGRQFSNSRSEMNVSTLELGDSALYLCASSFWLAGSTDTQYFGPGTRLTVL.

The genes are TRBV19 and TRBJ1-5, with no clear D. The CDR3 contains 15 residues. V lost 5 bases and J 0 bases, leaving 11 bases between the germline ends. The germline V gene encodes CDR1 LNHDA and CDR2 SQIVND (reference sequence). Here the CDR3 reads CASSFTRNSNQPQHF. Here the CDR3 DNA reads TGTGCCAGTAGTTTTACCAGAAATAGCAATCAGCCCCAGCATTTT.

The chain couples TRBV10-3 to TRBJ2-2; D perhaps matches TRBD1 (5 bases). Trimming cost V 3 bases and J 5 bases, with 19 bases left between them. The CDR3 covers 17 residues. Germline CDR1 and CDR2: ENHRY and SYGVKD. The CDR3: CAISDQLRQLRTGELFF. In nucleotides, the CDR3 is TGTGCCATCAGTGACCAACTACGACAGTTGCGGACCGGGGAGCTGTTTTTT.

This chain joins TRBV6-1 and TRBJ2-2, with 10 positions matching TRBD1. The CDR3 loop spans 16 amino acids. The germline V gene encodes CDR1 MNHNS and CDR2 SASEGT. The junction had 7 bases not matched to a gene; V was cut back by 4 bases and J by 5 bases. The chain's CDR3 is CASSVSGTGVTGELFF. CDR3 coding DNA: TGTGCCAGCAGTGTGTCCGGGACAGGGGTAACCGGGGAGCTGTTTTTT.

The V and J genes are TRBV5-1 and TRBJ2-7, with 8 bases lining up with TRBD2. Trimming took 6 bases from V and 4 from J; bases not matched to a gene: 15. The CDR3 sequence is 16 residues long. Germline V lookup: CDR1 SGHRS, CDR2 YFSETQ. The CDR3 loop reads CASKVSPGLVLYEQYF. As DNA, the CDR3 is TGCGCCAGCAAAGTGTCCCCGGGACTAGTTCTTTACGAGCAGTACTTC.

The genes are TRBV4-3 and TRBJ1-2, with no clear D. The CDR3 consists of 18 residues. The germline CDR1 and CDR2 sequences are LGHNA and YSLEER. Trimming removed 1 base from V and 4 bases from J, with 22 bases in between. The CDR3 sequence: CASSQAPLNGPERYGYTF. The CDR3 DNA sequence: TGCGCCAGCAGCCAAGCCCCCCTAAATGGGCCTGAACGCTATGGCTACACCTTC.

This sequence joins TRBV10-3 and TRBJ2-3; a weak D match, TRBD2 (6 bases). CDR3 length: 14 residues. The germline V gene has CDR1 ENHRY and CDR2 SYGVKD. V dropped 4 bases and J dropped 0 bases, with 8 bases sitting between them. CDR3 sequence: CAISVGGSTDTQYF. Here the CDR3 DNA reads TGTGCCATCAGTGTTGGAGGGAGCACAGATACGCAGTATTTT.

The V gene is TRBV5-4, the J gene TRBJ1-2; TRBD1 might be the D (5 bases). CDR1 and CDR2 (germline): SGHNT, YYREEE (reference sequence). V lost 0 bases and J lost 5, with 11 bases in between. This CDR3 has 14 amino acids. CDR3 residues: CASSLGGGEYGYTF. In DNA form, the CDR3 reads TGTGCCAGCAGCTTGGGGGGCGGCGAGTATGGCTACACCTTC.

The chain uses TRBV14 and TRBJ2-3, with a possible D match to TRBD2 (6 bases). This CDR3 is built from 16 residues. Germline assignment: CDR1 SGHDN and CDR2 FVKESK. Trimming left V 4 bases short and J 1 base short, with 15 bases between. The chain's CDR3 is CASSLLLAVGTDTQYF. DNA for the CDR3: TGTGCCAGCAGCCTACTACTAGCTGTGGGCACAGATACGCAGTATTTT.

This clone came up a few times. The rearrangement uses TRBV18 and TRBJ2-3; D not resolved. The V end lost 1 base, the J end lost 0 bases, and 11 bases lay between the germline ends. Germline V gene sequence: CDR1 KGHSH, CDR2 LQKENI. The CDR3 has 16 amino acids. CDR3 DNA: TGTGCCAGCTCACCACGTACACTATCGAGCACAGATACGCAGTATTTT. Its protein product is CASSPRTLSSTDTQYF.

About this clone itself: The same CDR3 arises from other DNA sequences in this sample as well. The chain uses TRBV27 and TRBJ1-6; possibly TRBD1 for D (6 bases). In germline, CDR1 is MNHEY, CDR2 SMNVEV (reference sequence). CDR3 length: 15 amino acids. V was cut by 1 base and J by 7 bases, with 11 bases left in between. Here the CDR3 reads CASSLFAGENSPLHF. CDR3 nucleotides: TGTGCCAGCAGTTTATTTGCAGGGGAAAATTCACCCCTCCACTTT.

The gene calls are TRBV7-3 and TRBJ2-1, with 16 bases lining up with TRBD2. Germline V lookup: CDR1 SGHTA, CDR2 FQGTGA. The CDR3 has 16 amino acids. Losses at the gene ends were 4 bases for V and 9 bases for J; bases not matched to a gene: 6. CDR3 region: CASSSGTSGGAREQFF. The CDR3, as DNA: TGTGCCAGCAGCTCTGGGACTAGCGGGGGGGCCCGTGAGCAGTTCTTC.

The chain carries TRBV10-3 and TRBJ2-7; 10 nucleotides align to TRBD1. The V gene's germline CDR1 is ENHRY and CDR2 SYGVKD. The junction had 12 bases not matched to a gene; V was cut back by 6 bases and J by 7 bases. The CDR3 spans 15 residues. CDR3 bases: TGTGCCATCAGCGGGACCGGGACAGGGGTCCGGGAGCAGTACTTC. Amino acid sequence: CAISGTGTGVREQYF.

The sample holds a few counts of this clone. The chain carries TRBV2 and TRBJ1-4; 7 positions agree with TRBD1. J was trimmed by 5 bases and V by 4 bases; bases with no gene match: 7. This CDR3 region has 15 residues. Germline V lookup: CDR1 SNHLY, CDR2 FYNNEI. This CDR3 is CASSVQGPNNEKLFF. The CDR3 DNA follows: TGTGCCAGCAGTGTACAGGGGCCGAACAATGAAAAACTGTTTTTT.

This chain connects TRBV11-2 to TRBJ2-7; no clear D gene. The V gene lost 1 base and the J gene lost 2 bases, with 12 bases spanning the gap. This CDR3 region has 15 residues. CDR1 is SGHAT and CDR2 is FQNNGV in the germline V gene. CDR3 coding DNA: TGTGCCAGCAGCTTAGCGGCAGGATTAACCTACGAGCAGTACTTC. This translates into CASSLAAGLTYEQYF.

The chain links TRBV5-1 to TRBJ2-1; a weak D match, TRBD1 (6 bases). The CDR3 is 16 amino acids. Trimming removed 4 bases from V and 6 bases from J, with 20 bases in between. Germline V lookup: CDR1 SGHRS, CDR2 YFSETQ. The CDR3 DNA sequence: TGCGCCAGCAGCCGGATTCCAACAGGGTTGGGCAATGAGCAGTTCTTC. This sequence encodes CASSRIPTGLGNEQFF.

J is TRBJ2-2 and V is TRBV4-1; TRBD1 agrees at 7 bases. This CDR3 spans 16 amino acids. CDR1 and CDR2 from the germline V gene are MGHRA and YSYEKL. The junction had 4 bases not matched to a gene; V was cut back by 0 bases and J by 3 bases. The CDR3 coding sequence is TGCGCCAGCAGCCAAGATTTGGGACAGTACACCGGGGAGCTGTTTTTT. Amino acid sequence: CASSQDLGQYTGELFF.

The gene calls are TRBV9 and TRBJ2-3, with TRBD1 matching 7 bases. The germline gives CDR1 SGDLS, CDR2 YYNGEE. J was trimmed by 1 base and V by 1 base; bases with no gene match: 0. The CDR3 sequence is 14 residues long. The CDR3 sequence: CASSVQGGTDTQYF. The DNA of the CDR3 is TGTGCCAGCAGCGTACAGGGGGGCACAGATACGCAGTATTTT.

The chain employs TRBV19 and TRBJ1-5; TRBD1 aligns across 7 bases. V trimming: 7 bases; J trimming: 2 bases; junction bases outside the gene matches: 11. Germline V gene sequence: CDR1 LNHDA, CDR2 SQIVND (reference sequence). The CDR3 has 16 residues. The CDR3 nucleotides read TGTGCCAGTATCAACCAAGGGGGCGTTGGCAATCAGCCCCAGCATTTT. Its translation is CASINQGGVGNQPQHF.

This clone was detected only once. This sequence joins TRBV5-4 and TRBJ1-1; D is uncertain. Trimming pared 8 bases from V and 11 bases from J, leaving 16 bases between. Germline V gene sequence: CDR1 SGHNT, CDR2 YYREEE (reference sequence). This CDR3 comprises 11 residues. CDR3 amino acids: CASGEGKYAFF. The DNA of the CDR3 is TGTGCCAGTGGGGAGGGCAAGTACGCTTTCTTT.

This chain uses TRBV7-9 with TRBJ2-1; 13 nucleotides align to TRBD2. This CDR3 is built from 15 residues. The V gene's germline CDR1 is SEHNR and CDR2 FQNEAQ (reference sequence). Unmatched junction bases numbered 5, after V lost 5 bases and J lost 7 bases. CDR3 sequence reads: CASSQTSGRGNEQFF. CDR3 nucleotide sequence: TGTGCCAGCAGCCAAACTAGCGGGAGGGGAAATGAGCAGTTCTTC.

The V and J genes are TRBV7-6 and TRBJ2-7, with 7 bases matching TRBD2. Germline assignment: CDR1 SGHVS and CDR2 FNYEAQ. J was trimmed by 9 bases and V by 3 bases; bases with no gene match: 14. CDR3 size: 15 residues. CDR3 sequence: CASSFSGWPGGWQYF. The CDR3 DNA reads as TGTGCCAGCAGCTTTTCCGGGTGGCCCGGGGGGTGGCAGTACTTC.

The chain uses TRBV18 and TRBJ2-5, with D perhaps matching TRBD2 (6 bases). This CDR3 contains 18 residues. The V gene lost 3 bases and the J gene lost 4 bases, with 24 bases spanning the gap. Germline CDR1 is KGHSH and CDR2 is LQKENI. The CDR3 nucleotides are TGTGCCAGCTCACCGTACCAATGGAGGGGCTCTGAGGGAGAGACCCAGTACTTC. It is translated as CASSPYQWRGSEGETQYF.

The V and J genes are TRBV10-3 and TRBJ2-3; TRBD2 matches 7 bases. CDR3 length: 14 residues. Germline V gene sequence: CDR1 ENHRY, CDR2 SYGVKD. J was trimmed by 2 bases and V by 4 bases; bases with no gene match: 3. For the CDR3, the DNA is TGTGCCATCAGTGGGAGCGGGGACACAGATACGCAGTATTTT. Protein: CAISGSGDTDTQYF.

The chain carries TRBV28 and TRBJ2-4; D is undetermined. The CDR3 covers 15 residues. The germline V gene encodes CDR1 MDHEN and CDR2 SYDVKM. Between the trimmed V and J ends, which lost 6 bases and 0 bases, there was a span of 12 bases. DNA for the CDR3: TGTGCCAGCAGAGAGAGCGATTTAGCCAAAAACATTCAGTACTTC. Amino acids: CASRESDLAKNIQYF.

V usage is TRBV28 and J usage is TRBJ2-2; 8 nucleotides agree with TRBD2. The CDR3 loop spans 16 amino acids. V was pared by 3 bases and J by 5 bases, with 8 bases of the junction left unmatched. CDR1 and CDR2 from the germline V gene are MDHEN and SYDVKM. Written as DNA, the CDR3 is TGTGCCAGCAGTTTGTTGGGACTAGTGGCGACCGGGGAGCTGTTTTTT. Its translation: CASSLLGLVATGELFF.

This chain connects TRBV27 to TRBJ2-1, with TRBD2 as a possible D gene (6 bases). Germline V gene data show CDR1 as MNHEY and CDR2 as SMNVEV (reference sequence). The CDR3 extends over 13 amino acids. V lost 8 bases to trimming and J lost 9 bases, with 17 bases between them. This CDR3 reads CASGGGIRGEQFF. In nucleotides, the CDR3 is TGTGCCAGCGGGGGAGGTATTCGGGGTGAGCAGTTCTTC.

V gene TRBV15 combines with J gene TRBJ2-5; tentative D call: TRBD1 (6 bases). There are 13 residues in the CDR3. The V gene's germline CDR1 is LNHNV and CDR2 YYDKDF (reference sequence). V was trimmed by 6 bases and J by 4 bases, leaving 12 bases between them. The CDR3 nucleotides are TGTGCCACCAGAAGACAGGTTTTAGAGACCCAGTACTTC. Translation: CATRRQVLETQYF.